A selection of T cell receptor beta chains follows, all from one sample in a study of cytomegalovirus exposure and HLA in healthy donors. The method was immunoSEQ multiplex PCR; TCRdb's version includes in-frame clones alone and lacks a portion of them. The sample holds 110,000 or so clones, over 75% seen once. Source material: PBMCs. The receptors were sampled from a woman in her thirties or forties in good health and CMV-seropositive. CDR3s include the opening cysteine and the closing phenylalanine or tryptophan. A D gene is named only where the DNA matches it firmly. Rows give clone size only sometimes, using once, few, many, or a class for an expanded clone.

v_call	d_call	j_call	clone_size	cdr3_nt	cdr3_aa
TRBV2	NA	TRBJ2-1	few	TGTGCCAGCAGTCCCCAACCAAACTCGGTTGAGCAGTTCTTC	CASSPQPNSVEQFF
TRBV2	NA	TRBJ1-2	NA	TGTGCCAGCCAAGACCGGGGTCCCAATGGCTACACCTTC	CASQDRGPNGYTF
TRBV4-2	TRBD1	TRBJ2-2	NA	TGTGCCAGCAGCCAACGAACGGTACCGGGACAGGGGGCTGACGGGGAGCTGTTTTTT	CASSQRTVPGQGADGELFF
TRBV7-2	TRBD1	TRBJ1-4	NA	TGTGCCAGCAGCCCATCCGGACAGGGAGCATATGAAAAACTGTTTTTT	CASSPSGQGAYEKLFF
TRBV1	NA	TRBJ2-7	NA	TGCACCAGCAGCCCCCTCCGGACAGGGAAGCTACGAGGGCAGTACTTC	CTSSPLRTGKLRGQYF
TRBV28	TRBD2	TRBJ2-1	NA	TGTGCCAGCAGTACTACGGGGGGGGGCGGGAATGAGCAGTTCTTC	CASSTTGGGGNEQFF
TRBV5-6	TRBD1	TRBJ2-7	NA	TGTGCCAGCAGTTTCCTGGACAGGGGCTACGAGCAGTACTTC	CASSFLDRGYEQYF
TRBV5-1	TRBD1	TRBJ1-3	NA	TGCGCCAGCAGCTTACCGGACAGGAGCTCTGGAAACACCATATATTTT	CASSLPDRSSGNTIYF
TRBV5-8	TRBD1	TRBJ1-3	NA	TGTGCCAGCAGCTTGGTGACAGGGTTCGGAAACACCATATATTTT	CASSLVTGFGNTIYF
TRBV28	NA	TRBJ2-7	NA	TGTGCCAGCTCCTTAAGCCACTTATTGGGGCGGTTCTACGAGCAGTACTTC	CASSLSHLLGRFYEQYF
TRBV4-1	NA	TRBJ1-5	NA	TGCGCCAGCAGCGCAGTGTTTATTGGCAATCAGCCCCAGCATTTT	CASSAVFIGNQPQHF
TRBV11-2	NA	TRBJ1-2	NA	TGTGCCAGCAGCTTCTCTGACAGCTATGGCTACACCTTC	CASSFSDSYGYTF
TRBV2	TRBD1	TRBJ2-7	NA	TGTGCCAGTGCAGAGGGGACAGTAGAGAACTACGAGCAGTACTTC	CASAEGTVENYEQYF
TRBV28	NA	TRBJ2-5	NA	TGTGCCAGCACCCGGGCGGGCCTCCAAGAGACCCAGTACTTC	CASTRAGLQETQYF
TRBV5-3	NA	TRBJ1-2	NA	TGTGCCAGAAGCTTGGTGGGGCGATCGGGCTACACCTTC	CARSLVGRSGYTF
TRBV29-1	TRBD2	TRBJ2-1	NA	TGCAGCGTTACGCCCCTATCTAGCGGGGCCAACAATGAGCAGTTCTTC	CSVTPLSSGANNEQFF
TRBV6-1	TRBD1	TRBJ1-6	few	TGTGCCAGCAGTGAAGAAGTCGGGACAGGGGGTTCACCCCTCCACTTT	CASSEEVGTGGSPLHF
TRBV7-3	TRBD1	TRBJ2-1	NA	TGTGCCAGCAGCTCGCATAACGACAGGGTCCATGAGCAGTTCTTC	CASSSHNDRVHEQFF
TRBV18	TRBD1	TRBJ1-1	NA	TGTGCCAGCTCACCGCCAGGGGGCGCGTGGTCGAACACTGAAGCTTTCTTT	CASSPPGGAWSNTEAFF
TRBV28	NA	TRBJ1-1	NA	TGTGCCAGCAGTTTACTTGCCGGTCCTATCGGGAACACTGAAGCTTTCTTT	CASSLLAGPIGNTEAFF
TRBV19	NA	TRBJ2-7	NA	TGTGCCAGTAGTATCGACCTCAGGGCCTACGAGCAGTACTTC	CASSIDLRAYEQYF
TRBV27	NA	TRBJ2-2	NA	TGTGCCAGCCGGCGGGGCCAGCACGGGGAGCTGTTTTTT	CASRRGQHGELFF
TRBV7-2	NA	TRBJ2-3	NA	TGTGCCAGCAGCCCAGACACAGATACGCAGTATTTT	CASSPDTDTQYF
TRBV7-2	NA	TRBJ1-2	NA	TGTGCCAGCAGCGCAGGTATATCCTATGGCTACACCTTC	CASSAGISYGYTF
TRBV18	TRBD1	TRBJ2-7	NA	TGTGCCAGCTCACCTAAGGACAGGGGACTCTACGAGCAGTACTTC	CASSPKDRGLYEQYF
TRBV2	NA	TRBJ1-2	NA	TGTGCCAGCAGTGGACAGCTTTATAGCTATGGCTACACCTTC	CASSGQLYSYGYTF
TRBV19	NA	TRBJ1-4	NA	TGTGCCACCCGACAGCCTCCGAATGAAAAACTGTTTTTT	CATRQPPNEKLFF
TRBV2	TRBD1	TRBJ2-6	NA	TGTGCCAGCAGACAGGGGTCTGGGGCCAACGTCCTGACTTTC	CASRQGSGANVLTF
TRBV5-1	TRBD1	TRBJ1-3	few	TGCGCCAGCAGCCCTGGTCCTCAGGGGGCGCGAGGAAACACCATATATTTT	CASSPGPQGARGNTIYF
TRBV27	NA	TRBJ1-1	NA	TGTGCCAGCAGTGCTATACAGGGTTCTGAAGCTTTCTTT	CASSAIQGSEAFF
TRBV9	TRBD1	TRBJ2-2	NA	TGTGCCAGCAGCCCCCGACAGGGCAACACCGGGGAGCTGTTTTTT	CASSPRQGNTGELFF
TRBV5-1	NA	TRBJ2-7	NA	TGCGCCAGCAGCCCTTCGTCCTACGAGCAGTACTTC	CASSPSSYEQYF
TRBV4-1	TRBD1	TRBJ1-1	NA	TGCGCCAGCAGCCACCCGGACAGGTCATTAGCTTTCTTT	CASSHPDRSLAFF
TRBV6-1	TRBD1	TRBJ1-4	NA	TGTGCCAGCAGTCGGACAGGGGACAATGAAAAACTGTTTTTT	CASSRTGDNEKLFF
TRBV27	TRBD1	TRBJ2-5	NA	TGTGCCAGCAGTTCAAAGGGACAGGGGGCGGGGTGGGGGGAGACCCAGTACTTC	CASSSKGQGAGWGETQYF
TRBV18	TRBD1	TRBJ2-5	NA	TGTGCCAGCTCGATAGGGGGCAAAGAGACCCAGTACTTC	CASSIGGKETQYF
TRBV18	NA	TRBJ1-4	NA	TGTGCCAGCTCACCTACGACAACAACTAATGAAAAACTGTTTTTT	CASSPTTTTNEKLFF
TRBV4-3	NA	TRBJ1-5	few	TGCGCCAGCAGCCAAGATCCTTATAGCAATCAGCCCCAGCATTTT	CASSQDPYSNQPQHF
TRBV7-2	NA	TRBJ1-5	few	TGTGCCAGCAGCTTATCCTTCGGTCAGCCCCAGCATTTT	CASSLSFGQPQHF
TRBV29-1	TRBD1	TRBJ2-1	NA	TGCAGCGTGGAAAGGACAGGGGGCGGCGATGAGCAGTTCTTC	CSVERTGGGDEQFF
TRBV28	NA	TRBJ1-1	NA	TGTGCCAGCATAGGAGGCCTGGGCCCTCGACTGAATTTT	CASIGGLGPRLNF
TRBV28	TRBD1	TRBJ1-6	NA	TGTGCCAGCAGTTTATCGGACAGGGAGAGGGCACCCCTCCACTTT	CASSLSDRERAPLHF
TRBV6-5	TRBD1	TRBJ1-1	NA	TGTGCCAGCACTATGACAGGGGGCGGGCACACTGAAGCTTTCTTT	CASTMTGGGHTEAFF
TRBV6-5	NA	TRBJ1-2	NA	TGTGCCAGCACCCCGACAGTCAACTATGGCTACACCTTC	CASTPTVNYGYTF
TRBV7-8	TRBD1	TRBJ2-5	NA	TGTGCCAGCAGCTTAGGGGACAGACAAGAGACCCAGTACTTC	CASSLGDRQETQYF
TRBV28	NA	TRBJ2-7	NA	TGTGCCAGCAGTTCAAATCAGGGTTTCTCGTGGGAGCAGTACTTC	CASSSNQGFSWEQYF
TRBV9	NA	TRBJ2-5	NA	TGTGCCAGCAGCGTAATTGGAGACAGACAAGAGACCCAGTACTTC	CASSVIGDRQETQYF
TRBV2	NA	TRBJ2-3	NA	TGTGCCAGCAGTGAGCAGGGCGGCACAGATACGCAGTATTTT	CASSEQGGTDTQYF
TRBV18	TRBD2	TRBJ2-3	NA	TGTGCCAGCTCACCAGCGGGAGGGCCGGCAGATACGCAGTATTTT	CASSPAGGPADTQYF
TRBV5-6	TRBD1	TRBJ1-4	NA	TGTGCCAGCAGCTTGAATACAGGGGCCCGCTCAACTAATGAAAAACTGTTTTTT	CASSLNTGARSTNEKLFF
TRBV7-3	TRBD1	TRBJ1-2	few	TGTGCCAGCAGCTTTTGGGGTAAGGGGGCGGACGGCTACACCTTC	CASSFWGKGADGYTF
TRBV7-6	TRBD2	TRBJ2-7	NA	TGTGCCAGCAGCTTAGGGGGAGGGATAAGCTCCTACGAGCAGTACTTC	CASSLGGGISSYEQYF
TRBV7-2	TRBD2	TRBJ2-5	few	TGTGCCAGCAGCTACCAGCGGGGGGGAGGGGAGACCCAGTACTTC	CASSYQRGGGETQYF